This T cell receptor (beta chain) appears in the sequencing data of a study of blood T cell repertoires in COVID-19. Overall study: The United States, Italy and Spain supplied acute and convalescent COVID-19 samples.

Looked up from germline, CDR1 is SGHVS and CDR2 is FNYEAQ. The CDR3 contains 16 residues. V was cut by 1 base and J by 0 bases, with 11 bases left in between. Clones were read by immunoSEQ multiplex PCR, and TCRdb kept only the in-frame ones, dropping some. The table includes about 110,000 clones, more than 70% detected once. This TCR came from a man aged 65 to 85 with acute or convalescent COVID-19. The chain joins TRBV7-6 to TRBJ2-3; possibly TRBD1 for D (5 bases). Material: peripheral blood. The CDR3 DNA reads TGTGCCAGCAGCTTAGTTGGGGCAACTAGCACAGATACGCAGTATTTT. Amino acid sequence: CASSLVGATSTDTQYF.